This TCR beta chain emerged from a study of monozygotic twins with inflammatory bowel disease. Making each TCR library took around 3,300 ng of total RNA. Template switching introduced UMIs that contain a 6-nucleotide sample barcode. TCRdb re-called the 5' RACE reads; every CDR3 protein appears as one record, without DNA. Its listing shows about 300,000 distinct CDR3 sequences. Germline loops: CDR1 SGHTA, CDR2 FQGNSA. This CDR3 contains 14 residues. This clonotype was obtained from a human donor with ulcerative colitis or Crohn's disease, or a healthy co-twin of an affected twin (not recorded which). The specimen was blood. V gene TRBV7-2 combines with J gene TRBJ1-5. The CDR3 loop reads CASSFGVVGQPQHF.